The TCR beta chain described here comes from a study of T cell responses to AZD1222 COVID-19 vaccine. Study-wide points: Spike-wide coverage was observed for vaccine-associated CD4 TCRs, with dominant responses at 160-218 and 743-854. Among the donors, most were white British and more were female, and clonal diversity was possibly underestimated. Targeting of unmutated variant regions was reportedly seen in nearly half of spike-specific TCRs.

Germline CDR1 LNHDA, CDR2 SQIVND (reference sequence). With 5 bases removed from V and 2 bases from J, the gap between germline ends came to 11 bases. This CDR3 region has 14 residues. The data were produced by immunoSEQ multiplex PCR, yet TCRdb's version contains in-frame clones alone and is incomplete. The data contain about 270,000 clones, roughly 93% of them seen just once; the ten biggest clones take up 0.5% to 0.65%. Second-dose intervals of approximately 4 or approximately 12 weeks were pooled. About this clone: The antigen is undetermined.

V is TRBV19 and J is TRBJ2-3; tentatively, D is TRBD1 or TRBD2 (5 bases each). The sequence derives from an adult who received the AZD1222 COVID-19 vaccine. Sequenced here: peripheral blood, sampled 28 days after the second AZD1222 dose. CDR3 residues: CASSLGVLTDTQYF. The CDR3 nucleotides read TGTGCCAGTAGTTTGGGGGTACTCACAGATACGCAGTATTTT.